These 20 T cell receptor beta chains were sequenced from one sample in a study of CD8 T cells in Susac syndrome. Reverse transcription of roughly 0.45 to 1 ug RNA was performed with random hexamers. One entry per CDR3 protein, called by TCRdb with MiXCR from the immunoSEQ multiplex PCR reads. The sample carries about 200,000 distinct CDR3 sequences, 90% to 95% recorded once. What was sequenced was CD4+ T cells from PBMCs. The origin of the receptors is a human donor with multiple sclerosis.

The CDR3 DNA reads TGTGCCAGCAGCTTAGGTCAGGAAGTTTATGGCTACACCTTC. This gives the protein CASSLGQEVYGYTF. The chain employs TRBV7-9 and TRBJ1-2; D call uncertain. CDR1 is SEHNR, CDR2 FQNEAQ, per germline (reference sequence). V was clipped by 1 base and J by 5 bases, with 11 bases between them. The CDR3 sequence is 14 residues long.

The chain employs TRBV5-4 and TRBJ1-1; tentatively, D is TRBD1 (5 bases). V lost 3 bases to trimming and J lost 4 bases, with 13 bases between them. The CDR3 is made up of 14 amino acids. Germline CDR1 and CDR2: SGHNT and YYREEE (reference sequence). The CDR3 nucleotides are TGTGCCAGCAGCTCGGACAATTCAGGCACTGAAGCTTTCTTT. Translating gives CASSSDNSGTEAFF.

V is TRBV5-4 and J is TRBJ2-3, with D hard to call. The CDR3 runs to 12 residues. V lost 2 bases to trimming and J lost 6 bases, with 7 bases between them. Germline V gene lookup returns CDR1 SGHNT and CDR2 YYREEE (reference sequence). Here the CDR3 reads CASSFSGDTQYF. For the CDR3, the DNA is TGTGCCAGCAGCTTCTCCGGGGATACGCAGTATTTT.

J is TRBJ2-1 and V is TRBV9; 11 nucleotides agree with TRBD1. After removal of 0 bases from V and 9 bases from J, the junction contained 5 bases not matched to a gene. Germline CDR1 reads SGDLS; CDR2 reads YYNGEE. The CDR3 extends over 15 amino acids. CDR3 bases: TGTGCCAGCAGCGTAGAAGGACAGGGGGCTGGTGAGCAGTTCTTC. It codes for CASSVEGQGAGEQFF.

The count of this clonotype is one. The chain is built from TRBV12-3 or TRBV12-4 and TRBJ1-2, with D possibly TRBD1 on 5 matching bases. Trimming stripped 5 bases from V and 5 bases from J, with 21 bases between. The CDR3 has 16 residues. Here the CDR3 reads CASSPNTWGGRYGYTF. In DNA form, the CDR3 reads TGTGCCAGCAGTCCAAACACCTGGGGGGGGAGGTATGGCTACACCTTC.

CDR3: CASSLDPLPSTDTQYF. CDR3 DNA sequence: TGCGCCAGCAGCTTGGATCCACTACCTAGCACAGATACGCAGTATTTT. The chain recombines TRBV5-1 with TRBJ2-3; unclear D gene. The V end lost 0 bases, the J end lost 0 bases, and 11 bases lay between the germline ends. This CDR3 is 16 amino acids long. Germline CDR1 and CDR2: SGHRS and YFSETQ.

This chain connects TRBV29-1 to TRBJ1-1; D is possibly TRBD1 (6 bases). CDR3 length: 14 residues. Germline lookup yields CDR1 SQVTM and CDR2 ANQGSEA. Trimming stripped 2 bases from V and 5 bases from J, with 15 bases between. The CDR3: CSVEPGARTTEAFF. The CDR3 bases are TGCAGCGTTGAACCGGGGGCGCGGACGACTGAAGCTTTCTTT.

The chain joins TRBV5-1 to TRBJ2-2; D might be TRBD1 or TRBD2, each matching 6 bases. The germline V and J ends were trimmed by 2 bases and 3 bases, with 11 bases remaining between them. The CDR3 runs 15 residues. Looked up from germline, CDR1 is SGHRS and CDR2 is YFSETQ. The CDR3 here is CASSFGGRDTGELFF. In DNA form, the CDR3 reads TGCGCCAGCAGCTTTGGGGGGCGAGACACCGGGGAGCTGTTTTTT.

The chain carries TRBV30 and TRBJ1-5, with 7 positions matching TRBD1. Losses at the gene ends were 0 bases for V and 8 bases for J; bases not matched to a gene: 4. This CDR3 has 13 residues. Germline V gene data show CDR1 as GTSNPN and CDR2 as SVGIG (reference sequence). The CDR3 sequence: CAWSVGTAKPQHF. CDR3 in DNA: TGTGCCTGGAGTGTTGGGACAGCAAAGCCCCAGCATTTT.

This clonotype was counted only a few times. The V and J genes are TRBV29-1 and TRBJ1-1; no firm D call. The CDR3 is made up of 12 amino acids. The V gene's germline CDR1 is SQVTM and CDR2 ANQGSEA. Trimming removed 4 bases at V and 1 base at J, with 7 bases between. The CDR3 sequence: CSVGLENTEAFF. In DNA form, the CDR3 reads TGCAGCGTTGGGTTGGAGAACACTGAAGCTTTCTTT.

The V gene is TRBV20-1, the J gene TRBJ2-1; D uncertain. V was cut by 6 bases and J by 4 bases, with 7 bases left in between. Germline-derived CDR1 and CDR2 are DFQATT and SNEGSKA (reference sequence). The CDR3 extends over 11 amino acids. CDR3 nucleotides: TGCAGTGCCACCCCTTACAATGAGCAGTTCTTC. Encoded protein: CSATPYNEQFF.

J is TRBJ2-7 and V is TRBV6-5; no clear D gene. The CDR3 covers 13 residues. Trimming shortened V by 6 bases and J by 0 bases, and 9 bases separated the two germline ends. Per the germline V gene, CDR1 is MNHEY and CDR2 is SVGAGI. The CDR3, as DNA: TGTGCCAGCAGCCCTCAGCGCTCCTACGAGCAGTACTTC. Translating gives CASSPQRSYEQYF.

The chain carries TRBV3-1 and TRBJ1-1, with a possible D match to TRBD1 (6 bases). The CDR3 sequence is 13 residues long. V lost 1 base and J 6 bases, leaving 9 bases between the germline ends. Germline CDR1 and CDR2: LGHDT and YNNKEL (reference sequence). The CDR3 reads CASSQGGRAEAFF. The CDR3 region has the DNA TGTGCCAGCAGCCAAGGGGGGCGGGCTGAAGCTTTCTTT.

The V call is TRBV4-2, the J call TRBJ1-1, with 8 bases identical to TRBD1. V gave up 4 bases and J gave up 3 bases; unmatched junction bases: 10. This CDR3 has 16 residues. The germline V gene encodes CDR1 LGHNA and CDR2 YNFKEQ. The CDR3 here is CASSPLDRDSDTEAFF. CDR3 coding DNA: TGTGCCAGCAGCCCCCTGGACAGGGATTCGGACACTGAAGCTTTCTTT.

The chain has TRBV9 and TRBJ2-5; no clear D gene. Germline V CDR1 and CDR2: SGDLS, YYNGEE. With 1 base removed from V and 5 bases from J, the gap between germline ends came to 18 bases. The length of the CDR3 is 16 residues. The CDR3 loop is CASSVTSGRFSETQYF. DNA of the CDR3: TGTGCCAGCAGCGTAACGTCGGGCAGGTTTAGCGAGACCCAGTACTTC.

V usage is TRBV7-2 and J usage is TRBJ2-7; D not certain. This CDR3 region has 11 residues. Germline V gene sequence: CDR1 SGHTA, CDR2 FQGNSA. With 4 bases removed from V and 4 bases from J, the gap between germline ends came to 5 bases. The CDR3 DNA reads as TGTGCCAGCAGCTCCGAATACGAGCAGTACTTC. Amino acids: CASSSEYEQYF.

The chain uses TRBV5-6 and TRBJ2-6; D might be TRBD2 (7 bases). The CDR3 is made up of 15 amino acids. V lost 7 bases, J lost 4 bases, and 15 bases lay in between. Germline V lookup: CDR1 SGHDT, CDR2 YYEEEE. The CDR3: CASDPSGGGANVLTF. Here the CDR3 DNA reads TGTGCCAGCGACCCTTCGGGGGGCGGGGCCAACGTCCTGACTTTC.

This chain's CDR3 is CASSLGLRGETQYF. In DNA form, the CDR3 reads TGCGCCAGCAGCTTAGGCCTGCGCGGCGAGACCCAGTACTTC. This sequence joins TRBV4-1 and TRBJ2-5; D gene uncertain. The CDR3 runs to 14 residues. Germline CDR1 is MGHRA and CDR2 is YSYEKL. V lost 5 bases and J 5 bases, leaving 15 bases between the germline ends.

The CDR3: CSSRAGAGGWETQYF. CDR3 nucleotides: TGCAGCTCCAGAGCCGGGGCCGGTGGTTGGGAGACCCAGTACTTC. The chain carries TRBV29-1 and TRBJ2-5, with D perhaps being TRBD1 or TRBD2 (5 bases each). Per germline, CDR1 SQVTM and CDR2 ANQGSEA. The CDR3 totals 15 residues. Trimming stripped 8 bases from V and 5 bases from J, with 24 bases between.

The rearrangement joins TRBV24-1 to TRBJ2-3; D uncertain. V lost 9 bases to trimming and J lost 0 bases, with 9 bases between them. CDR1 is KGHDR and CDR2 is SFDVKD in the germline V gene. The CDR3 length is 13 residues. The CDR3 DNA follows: TGTGCCACCGGCGCGGAAAGCACAGATACGCAGTATTTT. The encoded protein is CATGAESTDTQYF.